These 14 T cell receptor beta chains were sequenced from one sample in a study of shared clonotypes between healthy human individuals. TCRdb's table, derived via immunoSEQ multiplex PCR, lists solely in-frame clones and lacks some. The profile shows 1.4 million to 1.5 million clones, roughly 96% of them singletons. Material for sequencing was naive CD4+ T cells sorted from blood. Subset in this sample: CD45RA+ positively selected. Every receptor here comes from a man aged 25 to 40 in good health.

The CDR3 nucleotides are TGCGCCAGCAGCGCTTTCCACCCTAATGAGCAGTTCTTC. Protein sequence: CASSAFHPNEQFF. This sequence joins TRBV5-1 and TRBJ2-1; D uncertain. CDR1 and CDR2 from the germline V gene are SGHRS and YFSETQ. V was pared by 4 bases and J by 7 bases, with 12 bases between. The CDR3 has 13 amino acids.

J is TRBJ2-7 and V is TRBV5-1, with 11 bases lining up with TRBD1. This CDR3 has 15 residues. Germline CDR1 reads SGHRS; CDR2 reads YFSETQ. V gave up 4 bases and J gave up 4 bases; unmatched junction bases: 7. CDR3 DNA sequence: TGCGCCAGCAGCGCCCCGGGACAGGGGGTATACGAGCAGTACTTC. Encoded protein: CASSAPGQGVYEQYF.

The chain recombines TRBV30 with TRBJ2-1, with D perhaps matching TRBD2 (6 bases). V was cut by 3 bases and J by 10 bases, with 19 bases left in between. The CDR3 loop spans 14 amino acids. Germline V gives CDR1 GTSNPN, CDR2 SVGIG (reference sequence). In DNA form, the CDR3 reads TGTGCCTGGAGCCGGGACTTGGTCTTAAGAGAGCAGTTCTTC. Its protein is CAWSRDLVLREQFF.

Points on this clone: The junction shows a germline mismatch at one end, possibly a read error. CDR3 region: CASRMTGAPNAIF. CDR3 bases: TGTGCCAGCAGGATGACAGGGGCCCCAAATGCAATCTTC. The chain recombines TRBV6-1 with TRBJ2-1, with 8 nucleotides matching TRBD1. This CDR3 spans 13 amino acids. Germline-derived CDR1 and CDR2 are MNHNS and SASEGT.

The chain links TRBV28 to TRBJ1-1; TRBD1 matches 9 bases. CDR1 and CDR2 (germline): MDHEN, SYDVKM. This CDR3 spans 14 amino acids. V lost 6 bases to trimming and J lost 10 bases; unmatched junction nucleotides: 12. In nucleotides, the CDR3 is TGTGCCAGCAGGCCCGGGACAGGGACTTCGGGAGCTTTCTTT. Amino acids: CASRPGTGTSGAFF. The whole variable domain, remainder taken from reference TRBV28 and TRBJ1-1, is DVKVTQSSRYLVKRTGEKVFLECVQDMDHENMFWYRQDPGLGLRLIYFSYDVKMKEKGDIPEGYSVSREKKERFSLILESASTNQTSMYLCASRPGTGTSGAFFGQGTRLTVV.

V usage is TRBV5-1 and J usage is TRBJ2-1; D unresolved. Germline CDR1 reads SGHRS; CDR2 reads YFSETQ. V lost 0 bases and J lost 0, with 10 bases in between. The CDR3 spans 16 residues. The CDR3 protein is CASSLVQWSSYNEQFF. Here the CDR3 DNA reads TGCGCCAGCAGCTTGGTTCAGTGGAGCTCCTACAATGAGCAGTTCTTC.

CDR3 region: CASSEDRHGYTF. In DNA, the CDR3 is TGTGCCAGCAGTGAGGACAGACATGGCTACACCTTC. This chain links TRBV27 with TRBJ1-2; the D gene is possibly TRBD1 (6 bases). Germline V CDR1 and CDR2: MNHEY, SMNVEV (reference sequence). The V gene lost 5 bases and the J gene lost 6 bases, with 10 bases spanning the gap. This CDR3 is 12 amino acids long.

The chain joins TRBV28 to TRBJ2-7; unclear D gene. The CDR3 runs to 10 residues. The V end was cut by 3 bases, the J end by 8 bases, with 5 bases between. Germline CDR1 and CDR2: MDHEN and SYDVKM. CDR3 amino acids: CASSLVKQYF. In DNA form, the CDR3 reads TGTGCCAGCAGTTTGGTGAAGCAGTACTTC. The variable domain in full, with the rest retrieved from reference TRBV28 and TRBJ2-7, is DVKVTQSSRYLVKRTGEKVFLECVQDMDHENMFWYRQDPGLGLRLIYFSYDVKMKEKGDIPEGYSVSREKKERFSLILESASTNQTSMYLCASSLVKQYFGPGTRLTVT.

On this clone: Its ends do not fully match the called genes, so a read error is possible. The rearrangement links TRBV5-1 to TRBJ2-7; 7 bases are a match to TRBD2. CDR1 SGHRS and CDR2 YFSETQ come from the germline V gene. The CDR3 totals 17 residues. The CDR3: CARSWGGEPSAHYEQYF. CDR3 DNA sequence: TGCGCCCGCAGCTGGGGGGGGGAACCCTCAGCCCACTACGAGCAGTACTTC.

The genes are TRBV4-1 and TRBJ2-1, with 8 bases identical to TRBD1. V shed 1 base, J shed 2 bases, and the junction held 4 bases outside the gene matches. CDR1 is MGHRA and CDR2 is YSYEKL in the germline V gene. This CDR3 has 16 residues. The CDR3 nucleotides are TGCGCCAGCAGCCAAGCCCCAGGGGGCGCCTACAATGAGCAGTTCTTC. It translates to CASSQAPGGAYNEQFF.

This clone was picked up a small number of times. V and J are TRBV7-9 and TRBJ1-2; D is undetermined. The germline V gene encodes CDR1 SEHNR and CDR2 FQNEAQ (reference sequence). The CDR3 has 15 amino acids. V lost 6 bases and J 1 base, leaving 15 bases between the germline ends. The CDR3 DNA reads as TGTGCCAGCAGTTTACTCGATGAATTTAACTATGGCTACACCTTC. It yields the protein CASSLLDEFNYGYTF.

The table lists this clone with a count of one. The DNA of the CDR3 is TGTGCCAGCAGCACAGGGGGAAATACTGAAGCTTTCTTT. Translation gives CASSTGGNTEAFF. V is TRBV7-9 and J is TRBJ1-1, with 8 bases that match TRBD1. Trimming at V came to 5 bases and at J to 5 bases, leaving 4 bases not matched to a gene. The germline CDR1 and CDR2 sequences are SEHNR and FQNEAQ (reference sequence). The length of the CDR3 is 13 residues. Looking up the rest from reference TRBV7-9 and TRBJ1-1 gives the full variable domain: DTGVSQNPRHKITKRGQNVTFRCDPISEHNRLYWYRQTLGQGPEFLTYFQNEAQLEKSRLLSDRFSAERPKGSFSTLEIQRTEQGDSAMYLCASSTGGNTEAFFGQGTRLTVV.

V gene TRBV5-1 combines with J gene TRBJ1-1, with D perhaps matching TRBD1 (6 bases). V lost 3 bases, J lost 0 bases, and 15 bases lay in between. The CDR3 runs to 16 residues. The V gene's germline CDR1 is SGHRS and CDR2 YFSETQ. The CDR3 is CASSSLQGSVNTEAFF. CDR3 DNA sequence: TGCGCCAGCAGCTCATTGCAGGGGAGTGTGAACACTGAAGCTTTCTTT.

This rearrangement joins TRBV10-3 to TRBJ2-2; 8 bases fit TRBD1. Germline V gene data show CDR1 as ENHRY and CDR2 as SYGVKD. The CDR3 has 13 residues. J lost 6 bases, V lost 3 bases, and 0 bases had no gene match. The CDR3 sequence: CAISEQGAGELFF. CDR3 nucleotides: TGTGCCATCAGTGAACAGGGGGCCGGGGAGCTGTTTTTT.